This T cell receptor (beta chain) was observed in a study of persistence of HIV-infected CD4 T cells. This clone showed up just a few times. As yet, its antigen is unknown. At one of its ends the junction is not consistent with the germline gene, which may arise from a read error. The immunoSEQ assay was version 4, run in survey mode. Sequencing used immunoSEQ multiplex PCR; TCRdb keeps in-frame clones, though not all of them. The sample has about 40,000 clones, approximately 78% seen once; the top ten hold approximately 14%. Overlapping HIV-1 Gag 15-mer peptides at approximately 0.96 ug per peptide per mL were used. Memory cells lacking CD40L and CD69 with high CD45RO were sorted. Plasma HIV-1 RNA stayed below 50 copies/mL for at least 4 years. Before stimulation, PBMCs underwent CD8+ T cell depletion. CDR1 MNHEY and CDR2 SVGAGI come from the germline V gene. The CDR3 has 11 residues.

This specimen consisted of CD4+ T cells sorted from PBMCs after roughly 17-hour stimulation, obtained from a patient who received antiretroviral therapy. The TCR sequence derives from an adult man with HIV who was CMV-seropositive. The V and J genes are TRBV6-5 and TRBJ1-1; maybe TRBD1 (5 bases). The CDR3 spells CASREDIPARF. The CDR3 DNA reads TGTGCCAGCAGGGAGGACATACCGGCGAGGTTT.